The rows below give T cell receptor beta chains drawn from one sample of a study of T-cell reconstitution after alpha-beta-depleted transplantation in children. TCRdb ran MiXCR on the PCR reads and lists one entry per CDR3 protein. The data show under 400,000 distinct CDR3 sequences, around 25% seen once. This material consisted of PBMCs, mostly from graft donor cells, taken 180 days after TCRalphabeta/CD19-depleted stem cell transplant. These TCRs come from a male patient under 18 who had a stem cell transplant for acute lymphoblastic leukemia, so the T cells may come from the graft donor. The CDR3 runs from the conserved cysteine through the conserved F or W. D genes are given only for firm matches. The size field is filled for only some rows; it gives once, few, many or a size class.

v_gene	j_gene	d_gene	abundance	CDR3nt	CDR3aa
TRBV30	TRBJ2-7	.	.	TGTGCCTGGAGTGTAATGGACACCGAGCAGTACTTC	CAWSVMDTEQYF
TRBV29-1	TRBJ2-5	.	few	TGCAGCGTTCGAACAGGGCCTTCGGAGACCCAGTACTTC	CSVRTGPSETQYF
TRBV9	TRBJ1-6	.	few	TGTGCCAGCAGCGTTTACAGGGATAATTCACCCCTCCACTTT	CASSVYRDNSPLHF
TRBV24-1	TRBJ2-4	.	few	TGTCCCGCTCGTTGCAAGACGGTCGTCAAACTAGCCAAAAACATTCAGTACTTC	CPARCKTVVKLAKNIQYF
TRBV4-2	TRBJ2-1	TRBD2	.	TGTGCCAGCAGCCAAGATGGGGCTAGCGGGAGGTGGAATGAGCAGTTCTTC	CASSQDGASGRWNEQFF
TRBV20-1	TRBJ2-1	.	.	TGCAGTGCTACAACCTACAATGAGCAGTTCTTC	CSATTYNEQFF
TRBV20-1	TRBJ1-1	TRBD1	.	TGCAGTGCTAGAGAAGGAAACAGGGGGAACACTGAAGCTTTCTTT	CSAREGNRGNTEAFF
TRBV6-2/TRBV6-3	TRBJ2-3	.	few	TGTGCCAGCAGCGCCGCGGCAGATACGCAGTATTTT	CASSAAADTQYF
TRBV5-1	TRBJ2-1	TRBD2	few	TGCGCCAGCAGCTTGGCCTTGCGGGAGGAGGCTGAGCAGTTCTTC	CASSLALREEAEQFF
TRBV11-3	TRBJ2-2	.	.	TGTGCCAGCAGCTTGGCCGGGTGGAATTTCGACACCGGGGAGCTGTTTTTT	CASSLAGWNFDTGELFF
TRBV7-2	TRBJ2-7	.	many	TGTGCCAGCAGCTTGAACTTCGACGAGCAGTACTTC	CASSLNFDEQYF
TRBV7-3	TRBJ2-1	TRBD2	.	TGTGCCAGCAGCATTACTAGCGGGATAGGCAATGAGCAGTTCTTC	CASSITSGIGNEQFF
TRBV7-9	TRBJ2-7	.	few	TGTGCCAGCAGCTCAGCAGTTAGGCAGTACTTC	CASSSAVRQYF
TRBV28	TRBJ1-1	.	many	TGTGCCAGCAGTTTATTTGGTCAGGAGAACACTGAAGCTTTCTTT	CASSLFGQENTEAFF
TRBV12-3/TRBV12-4	TRBJ2-5	TRBD1	many	TGTGCCAGCAGTAGAGGGGACAGGGCAGAGACCCAGTACTTC	CASSRGDRAETQYF
TRBV5-1	TRBJ1-3	TRBD1	.	TGCGCCAGCAGCTTGGCGACAGGGTTCTCTGGAAACACCATATATTTT	CASSLATGFSGNTIYF
TRBV5-1	TRBJ1-2	TRBD1	few	TGCGCCAGCAGCTTACAGGGGGCTGGTGGCTACACCTTC	CASSLQGAGGYTF
TRBV12-3/TRBV12-4	TRBJ1-5	.	.	TGTGCCAGCAGCCCCGACCTGGGGCCCCAGCATTTT	CASSPDLGPQHF
TRBV6-1	TRBJ1-2	TRBD1	.	TGTGCCAGCAGCCCAACAGGGGAAGGGGGCTACACCTTC	CASSPTGEGGYTF
TRBV20-1	TRBJ2-1	.	many	TGCAGTGCGGGAGGGGGCAGGGCTGGTAATGAGCAGTTCTTC	CSAGGGRAGNEQFF
TRBV5-1	TRBJ2-3	.	few	TGCGCCAGCAGCTTGGAAGAGTATGGGACAGATACGCAGTATTTT	CASSLEEYGTDTQYF
TRBV3-1	TRBJ2-3	.	.	TGTGCCAGCAGCCCGCAGGTGCCAGATACGCAGTATTTT	CASSPQVPDTQYF
TRBV20-1	TRBJ2-3	.	.	TGCAGTGCTGGTAAAACAGATACGCAGTATTTT	CSAGKTDTQYF
TRBV27	TRBJ1-1	.	.	TGTGCCAGCATTTCCTGGTCCAACACTGAAGCTTTCTTT	CASISWSNTEAFF
TRBV6-5	TRBJ2-3	TRBD2	few	TGTGCCAGCATTAGGGGACTAGGTACAGATACGCAGTATTTT	CASIRGLGTDTQYF
TRBV20-1	TRBJ2-7	.	.	TGCAGTGCTAGTCGCCCGGGACTTCCATCCTCCTACGAGCAGTACTTC	CSASRPGLPSSYEQYF
TRBV5-1	TRBJ2-1	.	.	TGCGCCAGCAGCTTGTGGTCGGTCACCTGGCGCCGCGATGAGCAGTTCTTC	CASSLWSVTWRRDEQFF
TRBV5-5	TRBJ2-2	TRBD2	many	TGTGCCAGCCGCCTATGGGGACTACCGAGCGCCGGGGAGCTGTTTTTT	CASRLWGLPSAGELFF
TRBV12-3/TRBV12-4	TRBJ2-7	.	few	TGTGCCAGCAGCCACCGACAGATTAAAGAGCAGTACTTC	CASSHRQIKEQYF
TRBV5-1	TRBJ1-1	.	.	TGCGCCAGCAGCTTGGCGCCAGGGGACACTGAAGCTTTCTTT	CASSLAPGDTEAFF
TRBV18	TRBJ2-5	TRBD2	few	TGTGCCAGCTCACCAGGGCGGGAGCCTCACGAGACCCAGTACTTC	CASSPGREPHETQYF
TRBV5-1	TRBJ2-1	TRBD2	few	TGCGCCAGCAGCTTGAAGGATAGGGGAAAACTAGCGGGAGGATACAATGAGCAGTTCTTC	CASSLKDRGKLAGGYNEQFF
TRBV5-8	TRBJ1-6	.	few	TGTGCCACCCCGATCGGGGCAGGGCGTGCACCCCTCCACTTT	CATPIGAGRAPLHF
TRBV4-1	TRBJ1-4	.	.	TGCGCCAGCAGCCCCCCACAGCCGATTAATGAAAAACTGTTTTTT	CASSPPQPINEKLFF
TRBV9	TRBJ1-3	.	.	TGTGCCAGCAGCCCTAGGGGGGGCCCCTCTGGAAACACCATATATTTT	CASSPRGGPSGNTIYF
TRBV20-1	TRBJ2-1	TRBD2	few	TGCAGTGCTAGAGATAGGAGACTAGCGGGAGGCAATGAGCAGTTCTTC	CSARDRRLAGGNEQFF
TRBV7-3	TRBJ1-1	TRBD1	few	TGTGCCAGCAGCTTTTCCGGGACAGCGAACACTGAAGCTTTCTTT	CASSFSGTANTEAFF
TRBV12-5	TRBJ2-4	.	.	TGTGCTAGTGGTATCGACGGTCCCTCGCTTCTTATAGCCAAAAACATTCAGTACTTC	CASGIDGPSLLIAKNIQYF
TRBV12-3/TRBV12-4	TRBJ1-1	.	once	TGTGCCAGCAGTTTTTGGGGAGGAAGAGCTTTCTTT	CASSFWGGRAFF
TRBV15	TRBJ1-1	TRBD1	.	TGTGCCACCAGCGGAACGGTGGGACAGACTGAAGCTTTCTTT	CATSGTVGQTEAFF
TRBV6-1	TRBJ2-7	TRBD1	few	TGTGCCAGCAGTGCCGGGACAGAACCCTACGAGCAGTACTTC	CASSAGTEPYEQYF
TRBV5-6	TRBJ1-2	TRBD1	.	TGTGCCAGCAGCCCCATGGACAGGGAAGGCTACACCTTC	CASSPMDREGYTF
TRBV5-6	TRBJ2-5	TRBD2	.	TGTGCCAGCAGCCCCATCGGCGGCGGGAGTATCGCTGGGGAGACCCAGTACTTC	CASSPIGGGSIAGETQYF
TRBV9	TRBJ1-2	.	.	TGTGCCAGCAGCGAGACCGGGACTGCCTATGGCTACACCTTC	CASSETGTAYGYTF
TRBV11-2	TRBJ2-7	TRBD2	.	TGTGCCAGCAGCCCCCGAGAGGGGACTACGAACTACGAGCAGTACTTC	CASSPREGTTNYEQYF
TRBV5-1	TRBJ2-3	.	few	TGCGCCAGCAGCTTGGGGGATACAGATACGCAGTATTTT	CASSLGDTDTQYF
TRBV20-1	TRBJ2-7	TRBD2	few	TGCAGTGCACAGGGACTAGCGTACAAGCAGTACTTC	CSAQGLAYKQYF
TRBV5-1	TRBJ2-5	TRBD2	few	TGCGCCAGCAGCTTGGTATCGGGAGGCGGAGAGACCCAGTACTTC	CASSLVSGGGETQYF
TRBV7-3	TRBJ2-3	.	.	TGTGCCAGCAGCGCGGGACTGAGCACAGATACGCAGTATTTT	CASSAGLSTDTQYF
TRBV7-9	TRBJ2-7	.	few	TGTGCCAGCAGCCCAGTGTCGGGACGGACCTACGAGCAGTACTTC	CASSPVSGRTYEQYF
TRBV6-5	TRBJ2-3	.	few	TGTGCCAGCAGTTACCGGGACACCTTCACAGATACGCAGTATTTT	CASSYRDTFTDTQYF
TRBV20-1	TRBJ1-1	.	.	TGCAGTGCTAGAGATCCTCGCTTCGTACGTTTT	CSARDPRFVRF
TRBV11-1	TRBJ2-1	TRBD2	few	TGTGCCAGCAGCCCCCGGCTCACTCGGAGCGGGAGGACATACAATGAGCAGTTCTTC	CASSPRLTRSGRTYNEQFF
TRBV3-1	TRBJ2-2	.	.	TGTGCCAGCAGCCAAGTTAGGCGAAAGCGGAAGAACACCGGGGAGCTGTTTTTT	CASSQVRRKRKNTGELFF